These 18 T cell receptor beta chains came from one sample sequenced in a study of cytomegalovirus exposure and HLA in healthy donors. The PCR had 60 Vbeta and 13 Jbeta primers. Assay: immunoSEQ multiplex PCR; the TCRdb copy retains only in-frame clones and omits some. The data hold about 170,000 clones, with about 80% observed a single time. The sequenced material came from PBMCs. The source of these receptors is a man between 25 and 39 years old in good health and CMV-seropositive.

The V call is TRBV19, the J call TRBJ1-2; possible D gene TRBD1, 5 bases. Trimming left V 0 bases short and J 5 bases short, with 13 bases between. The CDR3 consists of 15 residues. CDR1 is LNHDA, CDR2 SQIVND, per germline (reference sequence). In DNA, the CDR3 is TGTGCCAGTAGTATAGATTCGGCAGGGAAATATGGCTACACCTTC. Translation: CASSIDSAGKYGYTF.

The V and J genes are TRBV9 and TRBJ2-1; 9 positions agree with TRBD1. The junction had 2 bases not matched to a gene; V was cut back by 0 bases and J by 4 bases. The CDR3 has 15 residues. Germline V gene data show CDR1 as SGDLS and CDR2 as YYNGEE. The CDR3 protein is CASSVEGTGYNEQFF. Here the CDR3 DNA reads TGTGCCAGCAGCGTAGAGGGGACAGGGTACAATGAGCAGTTCTTC.

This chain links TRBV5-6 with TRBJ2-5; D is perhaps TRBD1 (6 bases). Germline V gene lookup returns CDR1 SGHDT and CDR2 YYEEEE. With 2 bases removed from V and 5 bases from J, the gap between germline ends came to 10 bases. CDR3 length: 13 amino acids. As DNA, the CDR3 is TGTGCCAGCAGCTTTCAGGGGCCGGAGACCCAGTACTTC. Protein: CASSFQGPETQYF.

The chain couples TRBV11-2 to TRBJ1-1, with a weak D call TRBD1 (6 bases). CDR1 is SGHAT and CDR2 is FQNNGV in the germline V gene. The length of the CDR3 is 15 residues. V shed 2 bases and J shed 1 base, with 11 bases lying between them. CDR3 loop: CASSLMDSRNTEAFF. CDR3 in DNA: TGTGCCAGCAGCTTAATGGACAGCAGGAACACTGAAGCTTTCTTT.

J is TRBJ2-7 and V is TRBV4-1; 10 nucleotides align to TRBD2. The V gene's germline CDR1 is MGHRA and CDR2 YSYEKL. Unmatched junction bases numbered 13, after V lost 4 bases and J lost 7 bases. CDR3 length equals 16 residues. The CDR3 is CASSPNLLTSGFEQYF. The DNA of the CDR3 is TGCGCCAGCAGCCCCAATCTCCTGACTAGCGGGTTTGAGCAGTACTTC.

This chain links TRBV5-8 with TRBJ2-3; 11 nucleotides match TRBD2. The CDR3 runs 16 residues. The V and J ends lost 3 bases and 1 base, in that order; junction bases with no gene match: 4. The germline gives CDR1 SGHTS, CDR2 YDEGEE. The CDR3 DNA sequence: TGTGCCAGCAGCTCCCTGACTAGCGGGGGCACAGATACGCAGTATTTT. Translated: CASSSLTSGGTDTQYF.

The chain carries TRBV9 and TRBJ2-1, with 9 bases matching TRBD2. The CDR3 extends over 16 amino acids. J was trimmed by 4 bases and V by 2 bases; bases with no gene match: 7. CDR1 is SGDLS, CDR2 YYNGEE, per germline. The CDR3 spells CASSVDAGGAYNEQFF. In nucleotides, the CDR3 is TGTGCCAGCAGCGTGGATGCGGGAGGGGCGTACAATGAGCAGTTCTTC.

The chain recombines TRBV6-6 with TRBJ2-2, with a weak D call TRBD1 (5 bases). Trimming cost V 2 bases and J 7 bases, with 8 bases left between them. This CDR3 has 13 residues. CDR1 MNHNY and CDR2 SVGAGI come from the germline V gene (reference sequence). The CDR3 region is CASSYRGSGELFF. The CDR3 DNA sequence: TGTGCCAGCAGTTACAGGGGAAGCGGGGAGCTGTTTTTT.

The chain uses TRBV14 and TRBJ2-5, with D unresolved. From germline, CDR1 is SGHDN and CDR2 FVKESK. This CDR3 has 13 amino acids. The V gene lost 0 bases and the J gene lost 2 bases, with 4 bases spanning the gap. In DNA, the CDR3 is TGTGCCAGCAGCCAAGACTTGCAAGAGACCCAGTACTTC. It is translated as CASSQDLQETQYF.

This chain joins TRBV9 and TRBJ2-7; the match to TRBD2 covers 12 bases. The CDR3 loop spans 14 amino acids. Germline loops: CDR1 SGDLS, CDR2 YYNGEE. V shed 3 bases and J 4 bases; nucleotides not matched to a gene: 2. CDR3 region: CASSGTSGAYEQYF. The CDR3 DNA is TGTGCCAGCAGCGGGACTAGCGGGGCATACGAGCAGTACTTC.

In nucleotides, the CDR3 is TGTGCCAGCAGCCAGGGACTGACTACTACTGAAGCTTTCTTT. Its protein product is CASSQGLTTTEAFF. The chain couples TRBV27 to TRBJ1-1, with D possibly matching TRBD1 (5 bases). Between the trimmed V and J ends, which lost 6 bases and 5 bases, there was a span of 16 bases. The length of the CDR3 is 14 residues. The V gene's germline CDR1 is MNHEY and CDR2 SMNVEV (reference sequence).

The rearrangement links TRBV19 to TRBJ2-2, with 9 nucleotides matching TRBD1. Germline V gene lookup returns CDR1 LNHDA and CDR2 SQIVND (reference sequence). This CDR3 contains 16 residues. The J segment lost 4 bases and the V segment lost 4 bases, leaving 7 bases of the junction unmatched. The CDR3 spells CASSRDRDRGTGELFF. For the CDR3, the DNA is TGTGCCAGTAGTAGGGACAGGGATCGAGGCACCGGGGAGCTGTTTTTT. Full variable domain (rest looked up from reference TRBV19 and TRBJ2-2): DGGITQSPKYLFRKEGQNVTLSCEQNLNHDAMYWYRQDPGQGLRLIYYSQIVNDFQKGDIAEGYSVSREKKESFPLTVTSAQKNPTAFYLCASSRDRDRGTGELFFGEGSRLTVL.

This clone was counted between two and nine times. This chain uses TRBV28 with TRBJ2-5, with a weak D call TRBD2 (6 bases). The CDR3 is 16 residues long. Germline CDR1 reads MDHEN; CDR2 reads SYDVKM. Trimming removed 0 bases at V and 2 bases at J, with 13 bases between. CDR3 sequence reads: CASSLWGSRGQETQYF. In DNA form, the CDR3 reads TGTGCCAGCAGTTTATGGGGCTCTCGGGGGCAAGAGACCCAGTACTTC.

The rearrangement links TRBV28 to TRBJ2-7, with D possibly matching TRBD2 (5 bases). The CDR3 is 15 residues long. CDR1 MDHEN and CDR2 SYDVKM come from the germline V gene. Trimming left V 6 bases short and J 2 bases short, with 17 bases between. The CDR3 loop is CASRLGSGIAYEQYF. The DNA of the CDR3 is TGTGCCAGCAGGCTGGGGTCCGGGATTGCCTACGAGCAGTACTTC. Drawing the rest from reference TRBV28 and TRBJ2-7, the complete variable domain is DVKVTQSSRYLVKRTGEKVFLECVQDMDHENMFWYRQDPGLGLRLIYFSYDVKMKEKGDIPEGYSVSREKKERFSLILESASTNQTSMYLCASRLGSGIAYEQYFGPGTRLTVT.

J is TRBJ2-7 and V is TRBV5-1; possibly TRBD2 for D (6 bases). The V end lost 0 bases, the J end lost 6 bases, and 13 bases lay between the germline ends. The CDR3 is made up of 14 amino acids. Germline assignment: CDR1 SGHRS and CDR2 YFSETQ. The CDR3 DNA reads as TGCGCCAGCAGCTTGGCTTATTCGGGAGTCGAGCAGTACTTC. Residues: CASSLAYSGVEQYF.

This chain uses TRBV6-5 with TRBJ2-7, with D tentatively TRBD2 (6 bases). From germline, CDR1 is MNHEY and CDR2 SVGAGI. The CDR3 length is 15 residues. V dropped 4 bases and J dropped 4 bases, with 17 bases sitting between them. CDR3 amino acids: CASSCSVKGRYEQYF. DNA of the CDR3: TGTGCCAGCAGTTGCTCGGTGAAGGGGAGGTACGAGCAGTACTTC.

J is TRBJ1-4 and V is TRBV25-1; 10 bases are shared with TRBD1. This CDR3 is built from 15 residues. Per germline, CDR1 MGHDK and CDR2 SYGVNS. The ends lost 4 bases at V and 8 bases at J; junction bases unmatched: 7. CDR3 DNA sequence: TGTGCCAGCAGTGGGGCCGGACAGGGGGAGGAAAAACTGTTTTTT. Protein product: CASSGAGQGEEKLFF. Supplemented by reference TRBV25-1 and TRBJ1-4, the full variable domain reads EADIYQTPRYLVIGTGKKITLECSQTMGHDKMYWYQQDPGMELHLIHYSYGVNSTEKGDLSSESTVSRIRTEHFPLTLESARPSHTSQYLCASSGAGQGEEKLFFGSGTQLSVL.

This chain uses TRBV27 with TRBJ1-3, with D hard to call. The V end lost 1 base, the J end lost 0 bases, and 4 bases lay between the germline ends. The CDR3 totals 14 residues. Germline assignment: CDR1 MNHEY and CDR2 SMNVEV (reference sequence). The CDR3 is CASSLYSSGNTIYF. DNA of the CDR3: TGTGCCAGCAGTTTATACAGCTCTGGAAACACCATATATTTT.